Given below is one T cell receptor beta chain in context. These data are taken from a study of shared clonotypes between healthy human individuals. The CDR3 loop spans 14 amino acids. Per germline, CDR1 SGHRS and CDR2 YFSETQ. V lost 3 bases and J lost 3, with 13 bases in between. Some clones are missing from TCRdb's copy, which holds only in-frame ones; the method was immunoSEQ multiplex PCR. The data contain a few million clones, 85% to 95% of them singletons. Material for sequencing was naive CD4+ T cells sorted from blood. Subset reported: CD45RA+ positively selected. This chain joins TRBV5-1 and TRBJ2-7; no reliable D call. The clonotype originates from a man aged 18 to 30 in good health. The DNA for the CDR3 is TGCGCCAGCAGCTGGTCGGAGCCCTTCTACGAGCAGTACTTC. Translating gives CASSWSEPFYEQYF.